This T cell receptor (beta chain) was observed in a study of tumor and adjacent non-tumor tissue in lung cancer. Findings of the study overall: Tumor TCR diversity, when higher, was linked to shorter survival.

About this clonotype: The antigen remains undetermined. Germline is not matched at one junction end, which may reflect a read error.

TCRbeta libraries were built with three rounds of nested PCR, modified from ARM-PCR. TCRdb re-called the multiplex PCR reads with MiXCR, one entry per CDR3 protein. The sample has 200,000 or so distinct CDR3 sequences; 70% to 75% are singletons. Per the germline V gene, CDR1 is SQVTM and CDR2 is ANQGSEA. This CDR3 contains 14 residues. This sample's RNA came from whole unsorted tissue. Specimen: lung tumor tissue. The receptor was derived from a man between 60 and 75 years old with non-small cell lung cancer. V usage is TRBV29-1 and J usage is TRBJ2-3; maybe TRBD1 (6 bases). This CDR3 is CNVEGGQSTDTQYF. In DNA form, the CDR3 reads TGCAACGTTGAAGGTGGACAGAGCACAGATACGCAGTATTTT.